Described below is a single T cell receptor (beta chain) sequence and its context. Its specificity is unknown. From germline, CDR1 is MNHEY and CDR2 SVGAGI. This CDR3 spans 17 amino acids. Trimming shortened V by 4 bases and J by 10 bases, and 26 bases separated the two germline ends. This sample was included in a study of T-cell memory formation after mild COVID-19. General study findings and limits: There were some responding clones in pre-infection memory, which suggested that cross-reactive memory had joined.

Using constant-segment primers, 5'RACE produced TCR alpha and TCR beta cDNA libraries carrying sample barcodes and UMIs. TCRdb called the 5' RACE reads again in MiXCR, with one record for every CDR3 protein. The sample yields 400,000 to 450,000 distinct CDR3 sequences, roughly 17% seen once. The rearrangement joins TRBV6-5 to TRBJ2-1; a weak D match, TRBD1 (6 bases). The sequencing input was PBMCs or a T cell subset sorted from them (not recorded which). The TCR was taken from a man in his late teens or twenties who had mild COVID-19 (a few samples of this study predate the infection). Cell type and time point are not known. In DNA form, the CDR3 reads TGTGCCAGCAGTTTATTCGGCAGAGGCAGGGGCAATGTCGAGCAGTTCTTC. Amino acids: CASSLFGRGRGNVEQFF.